This entry lists 19 T cell receptor beta chains sequenced from one sample in a study of blood T cell repertoires in COVID-19. Sequencing was performed with immunoSEQ multiplex PCR; in TCRdb, only in-frame clones are kept and a portion is missing. There are about 130,000 clones in the sample; roughly 87% occur only once, and approximately 6.6% lies in the top ten. Sequencing was done on a sample of peripheral blood. The origin of the receptors is an elderly man with active or convalescent COVID-19.

V is TRBV27 and J is TRBJ1-1, with unresolved D. CDR1 is MNHEY and CDR2 is SMNVEV in the germline V gene (reference sequence). The CDR3 sequence is 16 residues long. Trimming took 7 bases from V and 0 from J, leaving 18 bases between them. CDR3: CASTPLRRNMNTEAFF. CDR3 nucleotide sequence: TGTGCCAGCACCCCGCTGCGGAGGAACATGAACACTGAAGCTTTCTTT.

The rearrangement joins TRBV12-5 to TRBJ2-7; TRBD2 matches at 11 bases. Trimming took 2 bases from V and 2 from J; bases not matched to a gene: 17. This CDR3 has 20 residues. Germline V gene data show CDR1 as LGHNT and CDR2 as FRNRAP. CDR3 loop: CASGLLRPGLADLLPYEQYF. CDR3 bases: TGTGCTAGTGGTTTGCTGCGGCCGGGACTAGCGGACCTGCTTCCCTACGAGCAGTACTTC.

V gene TRBV5-4 combines with J gene TRBJ2-2, with a tentative D call TRBD1 (6 bases). CDR1 SGHNT and CDR2 YYREEE come from the germline V gene (reference sequence). V lost 4 bases, J lost 5 bases, and 9 bases lay in between. The CDR3 extends over 13 amino acids. The CDR3, as DNA: TGTGCCAGCAGCGAACAGGGAACCGGGGAGCTGTTTTTT. Translated, it gives CASSEQGTGELFF.

The chain employs TRBV11-2 and TRBJ2-1, with 13 bases fitting TRBD2. V lost 3 bases, J lost 0 bases, and 2 bases stayed unmatched. Germline CDR1 is SGHAT and CDR2 is FQNNGV. CDR3 length: 17 amino acids. The CDR3 sequence: CASSFRLAGGSYNEQFF. The CDR3 DNA reads TGTGCCAGCAGCTTTAGACTAGCGGGAGGCTCCTACAATGAGCAGTTCTTC.

The V and J genes are TRBV5-1 and TRBJ2-1; D is unclear. V lost 1 base, J lost 5 bases, and 13 bases lay in between. The CDR3 sequence is 15 residues long. Germline CDR1 reads SGHRS; CDR2 reads YFSETQ. Written as DNA, the CDR3 is TGCGCCAGCAGCTTGTTTCTAGTTTCCCACAATGAGCAGTTCTTC. The encoded protein is CASSLFLVSHNEQFF.

This clone was counted a single time. The chain joins TRBV29-1 to TRBJ1-5; possible D gene TRBD1, 6 bases. CDR3 size: 14 residues. Looked up from germline, CDR1 is SQVTM and CDR2 is ANQGSEA. V lost 2 bases and J 7 bases, leaving 15 bases between the germline ends. The CDR3 DNA follows: TGCAGCGTTGAACTAGGGGGGGCAGGACAGCCCCAGCATTTT. Its translation is CSVELGGAGQPQHF. Based on the CDR3 plus reference TRBV29-1 and TRBJ1-5, the full variable domain is SAVISQKPSRDICQRGTSLTIQCQVDSQVTMMFWYRQQPGQSLTLIATANQGSEATYESGFVIDKFPISRPNLTFSTLTVSNMSPEDSSIYLCSVELGGAGQPQHFGDGTRLSIL.

The chain carries TRBV21-1 and TRBJ2-2; the table assigns TRBD2, which was not confirmed against the DNA. TRBV21-1 is flagged as a pseudogene. This CDR3 comprises 15 residues. CDR3 sequence reads: CASSKEGGKGGELFF. DNA for the CDR3: TGTGCCAGCAGCAAAGAAGGCGGGAAAGGCGGGGAGCTGTTTTTT.

A few counts support this clone. The chain employs TRBV7-9 and TRBJ1-2; 12 bases map to TRBD1. The V gene's germline CDR1 is SEHNR and CDR2 FQNEAQ (reference sequence). The CDR3 loop spans 15 amino acids. V shed 5 bases and J 8 bases; nucleotides not matched to a gene: 9. The CDR3 reads CASSTPGQGARGYTF. The CDR3 bases are TGTGCCAGCAGCACCCCGGGACAGGGGGCGCGAGGCTACACCTTC.

The chain uses TRBV18 and TRBJ1-1; D gene ambiguous. The CDR3 runs 14 residues. Germline CDR1 is KGHSH and CDR2 is LQKENI. V was shortened by 1 base and J by 2 bases, with 8 bases between the two germline ends. As DNA, the CDR3 is TGTGCCAGCTCACCACGGAGAATTAACACTGAAGCTTTCTTT. It is translated as CASSPRRINTEAFF. Full variable domain (missing parts from reference TRBV18 and TRBJ1-1): NAGVMQNPRHLVRRRGQEARLRCSPMKGHSHVYWYRQLPEEGLKFMVYLQKENIIDESGMPKERFSAEFPKEGPSILRIQQVVRGDSAAYFCASSPRRINTEAFFGQGTRLTVV.

The chain uses TRBV19 and TRBJ1-2; D might be TRBD1 (6 bases). Germline-derived CDR1 and CDR2 are LNHDA and SQIVND (reference sequence). The V and J ends lost 3 bases and 3 bases respectively, with 8 bases between them. The CDR3 length is 13 residues. The CDR3 coding sequence is TGTGCCAGTAGTATCAGGGGAGACTATGGCTACACCTTC. Its protein is CASSIRGDYGYTF.

This chain links TRBV5-6 with TRBJ2-5, with 7 bases aligning to TRBD2. The CDR3 spans 14 residues. Looked up from germline, CDR1 is SGHDT and CDR2 is YYEEEE. V lost 0 bases to trimming and J lost 5 bases; unmatched junction nucleotides: 4. CDR3 in DNA: TGTGCCAGCAGCTTGGGGACTAGTACTGAGACCCAGTACTTC. This translates into CASSLGTSTETQYF.

This chain connects TRBV10-3 to TRBJ2-1, with a weak D call TRBD1 (5 bases). CDR1 and CDR2 from the germline V gene are ENHRY and SYGVKD. V lost 6 bases, J lost 0 bases, and 12 bases lay in between. The length of the CDR3 is 15 residues. The CDR3 DNA reads TGTGCCATCAGGCGCAGACAGAGCTCCTACAATGAGCAGTTCTTC. Residues: CAIRRRQSSYNEQFF.

The J gene is TRBJ2-3, the V gene TRBV29-1, with D hard to call. Germline V gene sequence: CDR1 SQVTM, CDR2 ANQGSEA. The length of the CDR3 is 14 residues. V shed 6 bases and J shed 6 bases, with 19 bases lying between them. The CDR3 nucleotides are TGCAGCGTGACCCCCCTAGAAAGGAGTGATACGCAGTATTTT. Residues: CSVTPLERSDTQYF.

The chain links TRBV30 to TRBJ1-1, with D possibly TRBD1 on 6 matching bases. The CDR3 length is 17 residues. CDR1 is GTSNPN and CDR2 is SVGIG in the germline V gene (reference sequence). V was trimmed by 5 bases and J by 5 bases, leaving 27 bases between them. This CDR3 is CAWHPGTRRVGGTEAFF. The CDR3 DNA reads as TGTGCCTGGCATCCCGGGACGCGGCGGGTAGGGGGAACTGAAGCTTTCTTT.

This chain uses TRBV2 with TRBJ2-7; D ambiguous. The CDR3 length is 15 residues. V lost 3 bases and J lost 4, with 16 bases in between. Germline V gene sequence: CDR1 SNHLY, CDR2 FYNNEI. In DNA form, the CDR3 reads TGTGCCAGCAGTGATTCGGCGACTTTTGGGTACGAGCAGTACTTC. As protein: CASSDSATFGYEQYF.

The chain employs TRBV15 and TRBJ1-2; 11 nucleotides agree with TRBD1. The CDR3 loop spans 13 amino acids. Germline V gene data show CDR1 as LNHNV and CDR2 as YYDKDF (reference sequence). The V segment lost 5 bases and the J segment 8 bases; nucleotides outside the gene matches: 4. The CDR3: CATSLGQGDGYTF. The CDR3, as DNA: TGTGCCACCAGCTTGGGACAGGGGGACGGCTACACCTTC.

The V and J genes are TRBV2 and TRBJ2-7; tentatively, D is TRBD1 (6 bases). The CDR3 extends over 14 amino acids. V was clipped by 6 bases and J by 2 bases, with 14 bases between them. Germline values: CDR1 SNHLY, CDR2 FYNNEI. The CDR3 bases are TGTGCCAGCAGAGACACAGGGCCGACCTACGAGCAGTACTTC. Protein: CASRDTGPTYEQYF.

This clone was detected only once. The chain has TRBV9 and TRBJ1-2; the match to TRBD1 covers 7 bases. V shed 0 bases and J 0 bases; nucleotides not matched to a gene: 8. CDR3 size: 17 residues. From germline, CDR1 is SGDLS and CDR2 YYNGEE. DNA for the CDR3: TGTGCCAGCAGCGTAGCAGGGGGTGGGACAGCTAACTATGGCTACACCTTC. Translated, it gives CASSVAGGGTANYGYTF.

CDR3 amino acids: CAISEGAGGLTDTQYF. CDR3 DNA: TGTGCCATCAGTGAGGGAGCGGGGGGCCTCACAGATACGCAGTATTTT. The gene calls are TRBV10-3 and TRBJ2-3, with 9 positions matching TRBD2. V was clipped by 2 bases and J by 2 bases; unmatched bases: 5. The V gene's germline CDR1 is ENHRY and CDR2 SYGVKD. The CDR3 extends over 16 amino acids.